What follows are 3 T cell receptor beta chains derived from one specimen sequenced in a study of CD8+CD57+ T cells in acquired aplastic anemia. Genomic DNA, the template, was used for profiling of the TCR beta VDJ and CDR3. Each CDR3 protein gets one entry after TCRdb re-called the reads with MiXCR. The sample shows some 220,000 distinct CDR3 sequences, 34% of them seen only once. Sequencing was carried out using sorted CD4+, CD8+, or CD8+CD57+ T cells (not recorded which) from PBMCs. The receptor source for this set is a human donor in good health, serving as a control.

This clonotype was seen repeatedly, ten times or more. The chain employs TRBV20-1 and TRBJ1-2; D gene unclear. The V end lost 0 bases, the J end lost 6 bases, and 14 bases lay between the germline ends. This CDR3 comprises 14 residues. Germline CDR1 is DFQATT and CDR2 is SNEGSKA (reference sequence). CDR3 nucleotide sequence: TGCAGTGCTAGAGATAGGGCAGGAATCCATGGCTACACCTTC. Its translation: CSARDRAGIHGYTF.

In this sample, this clonotype turned up a few times. The V call is TRBV6-5, the J call TRBJ2-2; 9 bases are shared with TRBD2. The CDR3 loop spans 15 amino acids. The J segment lost 6 bases and the V segment lost 4 bases, leaving 6 bases of the junction unmatched. Germline V gene lookup returns CDR1 MNHEY and CDR2 SVGAGI. CDR3 loop: CASSFSGSMAGELFF. The CDR3 DNA follows: TGTGCCAGCAGTTTTAGCGGGAGTATGGCCGGGGAGCTGTTTTTT.

This chain connects TRBV11-2 to TRBJ2-7; the D is unclear. Trimming took 0 bases from V and 2 from J, leaving 11 bases between them. The CDR3 extends over 15 amino acids. Germline lookup yields CDR1 SGHAT and CDR2 FQNNGV. In DNA form, the CDR3 reads TGTGCCAGCAGCTTAGAGGTCGCCGGGCCCTACGAGCAGTACTTC. This translates into CASSLEVAGPYEQYF.